This T cell receptor (beta chain) appears in the sequencing data of a study of PD-1 blockade in classical Hodgkin lymphoma. Sample time point: newly diagnosed, previously untreated cHL patient sample. Negative magnetic selection isolated CD4+ T cells from thawed PBMCs. Serving as comparison were PBMCs from newly diagnosed, untreated classical Hodgkin lymphoma, which were sequenced alongside the relapsed/refractory trial patients. The table came from immunoSEQ multiplex PCR; TCRdb's copy has only in-frame clones and leaves some out. This table holds approximately 35,000 clones, around 89% found once. The trim removed 4 bases at V and 5 bases at J, leaving 7 bases unmatched. The CDR3 length is 15 residues. Germline V lookup: CDR1 SGHDT, CDR2 YYEEEE.

The receptor's source is a human donor with classical Hodgkin lymphoma. V usage is TRBV5-6 and J usage is TRBJ1-4; 8 nucleotides align to TRBD1. Sequenced material: CD4+ T cells from blood. In DNA form, the CDR3 reads TGTGCCAGCAGCGGACGGACAGGGAGGAATGAAAAACTGTTTTTT. This translates into CASSGRTGRNEKLFF.